This entry lists 10 T cell receptor beta chains sequenced from one sample in a study of radiotherapy plus CTLA-4 blockade in lung cancer. Profiled with immunoSEQ multiplex PCR; TCRdb holds only in-frame clones, not every one. The table records around 110,000 clones, around 85% of them present only once. The source material was peripheral blood, sampled from a patient treated with radiotherapy plus ipilimumab. Source of these receptors: a human donor with non-small cell lung cancer that progressed on radiotherapy plus ipilimumab. Some clones in this sample may be carry-over from other donors' samples.

The V call is TRBV5-1, the J call TRBJ2-1, with a tentative D call TRBD1 (6 bases). CDR1 and CDR2 (germline): SGHRS, YFSETQ. The CDR3 is made up of 18 amino acids. V was clipped by 4 bases and J by 6 bases, with 26 bases between them. As DNA, the CDR3 is TGCGCCAGCAGCCCGGTGCCTTCGGCAGGGGTTTTTGGCAATGAGCAGTTCTTC. Its translation is CASSPVPSAGVFGNEQFF.

This chain links TRBV6-1 with TRBJ2-7; a weak D match, TRBD1 (5 bases). V shed 4 bases and J shed 2 bases, with 12 bases lying between them. The CDR3 is 14 residues long. The germline V gene has CDR1 MNHNS and CDR2 SASEGT. CDR3 sequence (DNA): TGTGCCAGCAGTGCGATCAGGGCTCCCTACGAGCAGTACTTC. It specifies CASSAIRAPYEQYF.

The chain links TRBV7-9 to TRBJ2-3; either TRBD1 or TRBD2 may fit D (5 bases each). This CDR3 comprises 14 residues. V lost 1 base and J 6 bases, leaving 11 bases between the germline ends. Germline values: CDR1 SEHNR, CDR2 FQNEAQ (reference sequence). The CDR3 DNA is TGTGCCAGCAGCTTAGTCGAGGGGAGCGATACGCAGTATTTT. The encoded protein is CASSLVEGSDTQYF. The full variable domain, in which reference TRBV7-9 and TRBJ2-3 provide the parts outside the CDR3, is DTGVSQNPRHKITKRGQNVTFRCDPISEHNRLYWYRQTLGQGPEFLTYFQNEAQLEKSRLLSDRFSAERPKGSFSTLEIQRTEQGDSAMYLCASSLVEGSDTQYFGPGTRLTVL.

The chain has TRBV5-1 and TRBJ2-4, with TRBD1 matching over 10 bases. This CDR3 is built from 17 residues. V was pared by 4 bases and J by 6 bases, with 13 bases of the junction left unmatched. Germline lookup yields CDR1 SGHRS and CDR2 YFSETQ. The CDR3 nucleotides are TGCGCCAGCAGCACCGGCCTCCGGGACAGGGGAGGAAACATTCAGTACTTC. Its translation is CASSTGLRDRGGNIQYF. Full variable domain (outside the CDR3, taken from reference TRBV5-1 and TRBJ2-4): KAGVTQTPRYLIKTRGQQVTLSCSPISGHRSVSWYQQTPGQGLQFLFEYFSETQRNKGNFPGRFSGRQFSNSRSEMNVSTLELGDSALYLCASSTGLRDRGGNIQYFGAGTRLSVL.

This clone was observed once. As DNA, the CDR3 is TGCGCCAGCAGCTTGGACAGCTTCTATGGCTACACCTTC. Translation gives CASSLDSFYGYTF. This chain links TRBV5-1 with TRBJ1-2, with D unresolved. Germline V CDR1 and CDR2: SGHRS, YFSETQ. Deletions cut 0 bases from V and 4 bases from J, with 7 bases between. The CDR3 totals 13 residues. The full variable domain, completed using reference TRBV5-1 and TRBJ1-2, is KAGVTQTPRYLIKTRGQQVTLSCSPISGHRSVSWYQQTPGQGLQFLFEYFSETQRNKGNFPGRFSGRQFSNSRSEMNVSTLELGDSALYLCASSLDSFYGYTFGSGTRLTVV.

The chain has TRBV5-1 and TRBJ1-3; D unclear. Germline V gene data show CDR1 as SGHRS and CDR2 as YFSETQ. Trimming cost V 2 bases and J 0 bases, with 9 bases left between them. This CDR3 is built from 15 residues. The CDR3 loop is CASSFGQSSGNTIYF. DNA for the CDR3: TGCGCCAGCAGCTTCGGGCAGAGCTCTGGAAACACCATATATTTT.

This chain links TRBV28 with TRBJ1-2, with 9 nucleotides matching TRBD1. J lost 6 bases, V lost 6 bases, and 11 bases had no gene match. This CDR3 contains 15 residues. Germline CDR1 reads MDHEN; CDR2 reads SYDVKM. The chain's CDR3 is CASSPEHRGLNGYTF. DNA for the CDR3: TGTGCCAGCAGCCCGGAGCACAGGGGGCTCAATGGCTACACCTTC.

This clone came up a few times. This chain joins TRBV5-1 and TRBJ2-2; TRBD1 agrees at 9 bases. Germline values: CDR1 SGHRS, CDR2 YFSETQ. CDR3 size: 16 residues. Trimming removed 0 bases from V and 6 bases from J; junction bases left unmatched: 6. CDR3 sequence (DNA): TGCGCCAGCAGCTTGGTGGGACAGGGAACCGCCGGGGAGCTGTTTTTT. Its translation: CASSLVGQGTAGELFF. Full variable domain (rest looked up from reference TRBV5-1 and TRBJ2-2): KAGVTQTPRYLIKTRGQQVTLSCSPISGHRSVSWYQQTPGQGLQFLFEYFSETQRNKGNFPGRFSGRQFSNSRSEMNVSTLELGDSALYLCASSLVGQGTAGELFFGEGSRLTVL.

This clone was detected only once. CDR3 DNA sequence: TGTGCCAGCAGTCGAAAAGCCGGGACAGGGGCCACTGAAGCTTTCTTT. The encoded protein is CASSRKAGTGATEAFF. The chain uses TRBV27 and TRBJ1-1; TRBD1 matches 10 bases. The CDR3 has 16 residues. V trimming: 5 bases; J trimming: 4 bases; junction bases outside the gene matches: 10. CDR1 MNHEY and CDR2 SMNVEV come from the germline V gene (reference sequence).

CDR3 DNA sequence: TGTGCCAGCAGACAATCTCGCCGGAACACTGAAGCTTTCTTT. The encoded protein is CASRQSRRNTEAFF. The gene calls are TRBV25-1 and TRBJ1-1; D gene uncertain. V lost 6 bases and J lost 1, with 12 bases in between. Germline CDR1 is MGHDK and CDR2 is SYGVNS. The CDR3 has 14 residues. The variable domain in full, completed from reference TRBV25-1 and TRBJ1-1, reads EADIYQTPRYLVIGTGKKITLECSQTMGHDKMYWYQQDPGMELHLIHYSYGVNSTEKGDLSSESTVSRIRTEHFPLTLESARPSHTSQYLCASRQSRRNTEAFFGQGTRLTVV.